This T cell receptor (beta chain) was recorded in a study of blood T cell repertoires in COVID-19. The wider study: PBMCs, B-cell-depleted T cells, or T cells provided the cDNA or gDNA that made up the material.

Per the original data handling: Amplification with reference gene primers provided the estimates of nucleated cell counts. The data were produced by immunoSEQ multiplex PCR, yet TCRdb's version contains in-frame clones alone and is incomplete. V and J calls plus clone size are reproduced from that table; the DNA served to infer D and trimming. This sample yields about 330,000 clones, of which 85% to 90% are seen a single time; less than 11% belongs to the top ten. Those who participated ranged in age from about 18 to 89 years and resided in 20 to 25 US areas. What the recovered Cohort 3 donors had was two negative PCRs, clearance, or symptom resolution. Material for sequencing was PBMCs or T cells enriched from blood (not recorded which). The source of this sequence is a woman in her late teens or twenties who had recovered from COVID-19.

The DNA for the CDR3 is TGTGCCAGCGTGCCAGGGGCTAGCAATCAGCCCCAGCATTTT. Translated, it gives CASVPGASNQPQHF. This chain joins TRBV2 and TRBJ1-5; a possible D gene is TRBD1 (6 bases). The CDR3 totals 14 residues. From germline, CDR1 is SNHLY and CDR2 FYNNEI. V was pared by 8 bases and J by 0 bases, with 11 bases between.